What follows is one T cell receptor (beta chain) and its context. V lost 2 bases, J lost 5 bases, and 4 bases stayed unmatched. Germline values: CDR1 MDHEN, CDR2 SYDVKM. The CDR3 runs to 14 residues. This entry belongs to a study of blood T cell repertoires in COVID-19. Across the study: Samples came from the United States, Italy and Spain, spanning acute and convalescent COVID-19. The analysed material was cDNA or gDNA that came from T cells, B-cell-depleted T cells, or PBMCs.

Per the original methods: Researchers report that nucleated cell counts were estimated from reference gene primer amplification. The protocol was immunoSEQ multiplex PCR, while the TCRdb copy is restricted to in-frame clones and leaves out a portion. For V, J and clone size, that table is used; D and trimming come from the DNA. This sample has about 180,000 clones, with 88% found just once. Sequenced material: peripheral blood. This receptor was identified in a woman younger than 45 with acute or convalescent COVID-19. The V call is TRBV28, the J call TRBJ2-3; TRBD2 matches 7 bases. In DNA form, the CDR3 reads TGTGCCAGCAGTTTAAGGCTAGCGGTAGATACGCAGTATTTT. Its translation is CASSLRLAVDTQYF.